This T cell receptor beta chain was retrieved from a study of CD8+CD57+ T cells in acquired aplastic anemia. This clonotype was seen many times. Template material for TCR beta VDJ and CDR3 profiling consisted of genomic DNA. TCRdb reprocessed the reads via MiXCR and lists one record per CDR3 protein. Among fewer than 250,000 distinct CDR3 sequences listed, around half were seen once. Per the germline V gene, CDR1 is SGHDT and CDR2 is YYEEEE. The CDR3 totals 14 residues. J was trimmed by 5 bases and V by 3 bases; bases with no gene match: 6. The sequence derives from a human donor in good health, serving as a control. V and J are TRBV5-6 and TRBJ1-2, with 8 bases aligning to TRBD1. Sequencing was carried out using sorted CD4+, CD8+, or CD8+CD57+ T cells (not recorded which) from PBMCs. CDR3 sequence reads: CASSSTGVLYGYTF. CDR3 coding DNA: TGTGCCAGCAGCTCGACAGGGGTCCTGTATGGCTACACCTTC. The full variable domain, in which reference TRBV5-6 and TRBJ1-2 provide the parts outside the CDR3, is DAGVTQSPTHLIKTRGQQVTLRCSPKSGHDTVSWYQQALGQGPQFIFQYYEEEERQRGNFPDRFSGHQFPNYSSELNVNALLLGDSALYLCASSSTGVLYGYTFGSGTRLTVV.